This TCR beta chain was captured by sequencing in a study of OX40 agonist ivuxolimab in advanced cancers. Across the study: Patients took ivuxolimab, an agonistic anti-OX40 (CD134) antibody. People in dose escalation had one of these cancers: hepatocellular carcinoma, melanoma, renal cell or head and neck cancer.

Findings and limits, study-wide: Dosing at 0.1 to 3.0 mg/kg was accompanied by clonal expansion of CD4+ and CD8+ blood T cells by week 6.

Remarks on this clone: Its antigen remains unknown.

Patients were ruled out by autoimmune disease history or systemic immunosuppression. Generated by immunoSEQ multiplex PCR, the TCRdb table keeps only in-frame clones and is missing some. The table has 25,000 to 35,000 clones, more than 75% seen once. Per germline, CDR1 SEHNR and CDR2 FQNEAQ (reference sequence). The CDR3 sequence is 15 residues long. V was shortened by 5 bases and J by 2 bases, with 14 bases between the two germline ends. This clonotype was sampled from an adult with an advanced solid tumor such as melanoma, head and neck, liver or kidney cancer. The rearrangement links TRBV7-9 to TRBJ2-3, with no clear D. Here the sequenced sample was CD4+ or CD8+ T cells sorted from blood, taken in a trial of the OX40 agonist ivuxolimab. CDR3 DNA sequence: TGTGCCAGCAGCCCTTCGGCTACTTCCACAGATACGCAGTATTTT. This sequence encodes CASSPSATSTDTQYF.